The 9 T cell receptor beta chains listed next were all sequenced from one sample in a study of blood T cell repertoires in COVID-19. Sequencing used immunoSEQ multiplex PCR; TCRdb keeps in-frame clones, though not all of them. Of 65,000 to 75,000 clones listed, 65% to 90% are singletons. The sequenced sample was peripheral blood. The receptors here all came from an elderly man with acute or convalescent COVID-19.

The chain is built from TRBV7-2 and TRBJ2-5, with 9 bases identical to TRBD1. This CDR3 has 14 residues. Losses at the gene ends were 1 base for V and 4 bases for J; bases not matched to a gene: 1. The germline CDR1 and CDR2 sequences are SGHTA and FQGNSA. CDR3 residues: CASSLGGQGETQYF. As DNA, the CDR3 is TGTGCCAGCAGCTTAGGGGGACAGGGAGAGACCCAGTACTTC.

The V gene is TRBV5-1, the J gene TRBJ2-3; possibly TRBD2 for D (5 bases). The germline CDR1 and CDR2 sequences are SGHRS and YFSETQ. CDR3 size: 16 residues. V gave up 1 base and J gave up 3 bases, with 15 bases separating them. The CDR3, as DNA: TGCGCCAGCAGCTTGTGGTCGGAGAGGGCTACAGATACGCAGTATTTT. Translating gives CASSLWSERATDTQYF.

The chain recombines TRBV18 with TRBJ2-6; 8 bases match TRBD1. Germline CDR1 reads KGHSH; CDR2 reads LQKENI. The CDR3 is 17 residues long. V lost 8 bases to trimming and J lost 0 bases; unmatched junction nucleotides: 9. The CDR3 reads CASQTPGQVSGANVLTF. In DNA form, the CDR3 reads TGTGCCAGCCAGACCCCGGGACAGGTCTCTGGGGCCAACGTCCTGACTTTC.

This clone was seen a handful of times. CDR3 nucleotides: TGTGCCAGTACCGATACAGCGGGTAATTCACCCCTCCACTTT. Amino acid sequence: CASTDTAGNSPLHF. The gene calls are TRBV19 and TRBJ1-6; D gene unclear. CDR1 LNHDA and CDR2 SQIVND come from the germline V gene (reference sequence). The CDR3 runs 14 residues. The V end was cut by 7 bases, the J end by 6 bases, with 13 bases between.

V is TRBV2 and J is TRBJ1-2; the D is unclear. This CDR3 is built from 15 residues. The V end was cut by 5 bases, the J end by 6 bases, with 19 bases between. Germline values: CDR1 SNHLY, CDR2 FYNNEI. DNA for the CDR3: TGTGCCAGCAGTCCGGCCCAGACAAGAGCTGATGGCTACACCTTC. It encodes CASSPAQTRADGYTF.

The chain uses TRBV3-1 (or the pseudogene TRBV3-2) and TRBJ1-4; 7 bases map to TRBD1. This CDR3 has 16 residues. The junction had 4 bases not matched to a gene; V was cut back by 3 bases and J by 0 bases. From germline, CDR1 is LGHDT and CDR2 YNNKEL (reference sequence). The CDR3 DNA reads TGTGCCAGCAGCCAGGGGGACAGAGCAACTAATGAAAAACTGTTTTTT. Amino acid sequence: CASSQGDRATNEKLFF.

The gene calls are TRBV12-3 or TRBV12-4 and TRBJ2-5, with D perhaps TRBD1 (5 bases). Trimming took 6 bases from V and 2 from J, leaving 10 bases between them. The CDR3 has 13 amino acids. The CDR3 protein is CASSSWTQETQYF. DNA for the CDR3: TGTGCCAGCAGCTCTTGGACACAAGAGACCCAGTACTTC.

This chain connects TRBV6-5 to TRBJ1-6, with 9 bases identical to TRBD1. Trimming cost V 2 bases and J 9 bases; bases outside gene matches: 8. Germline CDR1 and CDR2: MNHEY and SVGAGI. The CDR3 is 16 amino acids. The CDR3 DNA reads TGTGCCAGCAGTTACCAAAAAGGACAGGGGAGTTCACCCCTCCACTTT. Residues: CASSYQKGQGSSPLHF.

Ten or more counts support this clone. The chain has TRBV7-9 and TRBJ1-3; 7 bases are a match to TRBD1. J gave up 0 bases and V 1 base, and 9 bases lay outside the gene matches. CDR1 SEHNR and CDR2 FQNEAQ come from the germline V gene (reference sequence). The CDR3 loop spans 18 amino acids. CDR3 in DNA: TGTGCCAGCAGCTTAGGGGGGGCTGGGACAGCCTCTGGAAACACCATATATTTT. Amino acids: CASSLGGAGTASGNTIYF.